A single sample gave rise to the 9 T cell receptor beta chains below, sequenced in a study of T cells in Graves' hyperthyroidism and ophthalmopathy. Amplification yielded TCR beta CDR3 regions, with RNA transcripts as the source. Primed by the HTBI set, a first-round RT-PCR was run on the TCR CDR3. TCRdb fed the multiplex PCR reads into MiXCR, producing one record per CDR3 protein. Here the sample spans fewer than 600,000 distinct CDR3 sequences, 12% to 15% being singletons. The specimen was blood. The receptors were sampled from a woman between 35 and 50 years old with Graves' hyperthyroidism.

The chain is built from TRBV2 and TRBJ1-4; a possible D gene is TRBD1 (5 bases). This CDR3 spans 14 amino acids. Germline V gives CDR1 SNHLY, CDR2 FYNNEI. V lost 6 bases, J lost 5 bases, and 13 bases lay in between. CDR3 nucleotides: TGTGCCAGCAGCGCCGGGACGAGGAATGAAAAACTGTTTTTT. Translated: CASSAGTRNEKLFF.

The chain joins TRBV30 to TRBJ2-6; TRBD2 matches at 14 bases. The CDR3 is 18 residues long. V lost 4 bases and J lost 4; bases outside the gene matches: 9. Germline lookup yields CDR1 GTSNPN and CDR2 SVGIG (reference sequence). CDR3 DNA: TGTGCCTGGACAGGACTAGCGGGAGGACTAGCCGGGGCCAACGTCCTGACTTTC. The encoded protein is CAWTGLAGGLAGANVLTF.

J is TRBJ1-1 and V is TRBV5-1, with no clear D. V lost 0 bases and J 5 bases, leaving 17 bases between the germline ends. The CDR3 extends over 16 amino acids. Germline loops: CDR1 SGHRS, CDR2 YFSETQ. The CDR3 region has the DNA TGCGCCAGCAGCTTGGCCTTCGGGGATCTGGGGACTGAAGCTTTCTTT. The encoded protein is CASSLAFGDLGTEAFF.

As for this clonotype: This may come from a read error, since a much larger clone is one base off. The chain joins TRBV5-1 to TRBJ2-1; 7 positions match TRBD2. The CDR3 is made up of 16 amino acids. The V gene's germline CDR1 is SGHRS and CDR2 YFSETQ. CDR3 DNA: TGCGCCAGCAGCTTATATTCTAGCGGTTCCTACAATGACCAGTTCTTC. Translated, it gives CASSLYSSGSYNDQFF.

Here the CDR3 DNA reads TGCAACGCCGCCTGGGCGGGACCTAACCCGGGATGGGGAAAAAGCTCCTACAATGAGCAGTTCTTC. Translated: CNAAWAGPNPGWGKSSYNEQFF. The gene calls are TRBV29-1 and TRBJ2-1; a possible D gene is TRBD2 (6 bases). Germline V lookup: CDR1 SQVTM, CDR2 ANQGSEA. The CDR3 spans 22 residues.

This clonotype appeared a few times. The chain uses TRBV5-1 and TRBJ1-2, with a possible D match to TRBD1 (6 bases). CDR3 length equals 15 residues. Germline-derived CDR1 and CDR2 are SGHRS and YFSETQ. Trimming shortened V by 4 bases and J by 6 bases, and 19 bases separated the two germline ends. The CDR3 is CASSPPEQGTDGYTF. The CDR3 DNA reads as TGCGCCAGCAGCCCCCCGGAACAGGGTACCGATGGCTACACCTTC.

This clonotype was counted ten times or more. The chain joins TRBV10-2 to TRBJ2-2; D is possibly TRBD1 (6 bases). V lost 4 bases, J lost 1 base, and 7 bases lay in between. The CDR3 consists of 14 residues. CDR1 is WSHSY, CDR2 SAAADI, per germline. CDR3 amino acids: CASSGQVNTGELFF. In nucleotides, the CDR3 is TGCGCCAGCAGTGGACAGGTGAACACCGGGGAGCTGTTTTTT.

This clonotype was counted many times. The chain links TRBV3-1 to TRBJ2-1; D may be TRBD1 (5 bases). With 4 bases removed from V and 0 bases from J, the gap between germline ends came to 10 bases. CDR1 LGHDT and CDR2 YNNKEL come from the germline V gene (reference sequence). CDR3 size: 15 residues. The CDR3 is CASSRSDTSYNEQFF. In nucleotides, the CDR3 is TGTGCCAGCAGCCGATCGGACACCTCCTACAATGAGCAGTTCTTC.

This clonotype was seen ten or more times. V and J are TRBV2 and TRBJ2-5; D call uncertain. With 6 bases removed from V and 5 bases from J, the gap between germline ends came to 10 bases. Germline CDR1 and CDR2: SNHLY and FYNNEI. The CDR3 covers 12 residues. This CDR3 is CASRVDLETQYF. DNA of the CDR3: TGTGCCAGCAGGGTGGATTTGGAGACCCAGTACTTC. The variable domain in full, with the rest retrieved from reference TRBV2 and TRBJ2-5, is EPEVTQTPSHQVTQMGQEVILRCVPISNHLYFYWYRQILGQKVEFLVSFYNNEISEKSEIFDDQFSVERPDGSNFTLKIRSTKLEDSAMYFCASRVDLETQYFGPGTRLLVL.